The subject of this entry is one T cell receptor beta chain. Its antigen is undetermined. V lost 2 bases and J 8 bases, leaving 15 bases between the germline ends. Germline values: CDR1 MRHNA, CDR2 SNTAGT. This CDR3 comprises 14 residues. The repertoire was sequenced with immunoSEQ multiplex PCR; TCRdb's copy has only in-frame clones and lacks some. There are approximately 150,000 clones in the sample; roughly 87% occur only once, and 2.6% lies in the top ten. The sample is drawn from a study of T cell responses to AZD1222 COVID-19 vaccine. Study summary: Analyses pooled second doses at about 4 or about 12 weeks.

Broader study findings: Only five or six AZD1222 recipients tested seropositive at baseline. Females outnumbered males among donors, who were mostly white British; clonal diversity was possibly underestimated.

Here the sequenced sample was peripheral blood, taken on day 0 of AZD1222 vaccination. The chain employs TRBV6-4 and TRBJ1-1; the D gene is possibly TRBD1 (6 bases). The receptor comes from an adult in good health. The DNA for the CDR3 is TGTGCCAGCAGTGACCCGACTAACAGGGAGGAAGCTTTCTTT. Translated, it gives CASSDPTNREEAFF.